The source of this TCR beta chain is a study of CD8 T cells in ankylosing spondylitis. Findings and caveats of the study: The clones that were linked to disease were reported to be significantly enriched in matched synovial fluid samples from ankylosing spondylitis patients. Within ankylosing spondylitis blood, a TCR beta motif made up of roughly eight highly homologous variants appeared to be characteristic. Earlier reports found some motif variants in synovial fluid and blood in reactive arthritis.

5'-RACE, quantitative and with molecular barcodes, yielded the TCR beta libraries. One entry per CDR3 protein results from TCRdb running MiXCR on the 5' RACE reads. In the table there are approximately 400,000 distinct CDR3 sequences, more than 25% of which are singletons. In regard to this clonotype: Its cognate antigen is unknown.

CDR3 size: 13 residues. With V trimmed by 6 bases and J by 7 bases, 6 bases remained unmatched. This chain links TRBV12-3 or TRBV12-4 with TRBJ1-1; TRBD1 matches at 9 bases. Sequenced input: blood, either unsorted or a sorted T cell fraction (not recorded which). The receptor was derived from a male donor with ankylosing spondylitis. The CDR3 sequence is CASRLQGAREAFF. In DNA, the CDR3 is TGTGCCAGCAGACTACAGGGGGCTCGTGAAGCTTTCTTT.